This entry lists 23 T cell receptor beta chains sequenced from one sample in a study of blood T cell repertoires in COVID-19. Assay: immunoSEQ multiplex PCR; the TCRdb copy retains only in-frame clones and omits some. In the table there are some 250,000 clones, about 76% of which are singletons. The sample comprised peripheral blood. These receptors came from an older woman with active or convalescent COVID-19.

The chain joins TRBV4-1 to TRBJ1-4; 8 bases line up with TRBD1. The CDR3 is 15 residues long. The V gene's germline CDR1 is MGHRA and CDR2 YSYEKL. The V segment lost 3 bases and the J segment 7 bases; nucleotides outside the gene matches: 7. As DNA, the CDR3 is TGCGCCAGCAGCCAGCTACCCGACAGGGGTGAAAAACTGTTTTTT. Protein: CASSQLPDRGEKLFF.

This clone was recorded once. The CDR3 loop reads CASSHPLAGVGETQYF. The CDR3, as DNA: TGCGCCAGCAGCCATCCTTTAGCGGGGGTAGGAGAGACCCAGTACTTC. The V gene is TRBV4-3, the J gene TRBJ2-5; 9 nucleotides agree with TRBD2. Germline CDR1 LGHNA, CDR2 YSLEER. The V gene end was trimmed by 3 bases and the J gene end by 4 bases; junction bases not matched to a gene: 9. The CDR3 loop spans 16 amino acids.

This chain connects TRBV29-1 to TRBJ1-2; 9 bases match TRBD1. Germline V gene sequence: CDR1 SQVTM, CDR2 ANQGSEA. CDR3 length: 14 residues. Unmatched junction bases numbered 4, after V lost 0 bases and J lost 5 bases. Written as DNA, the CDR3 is TGCAGCGTTGAAGATCGAGGGACAGGGTATGGCTACACCTTC. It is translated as CSVEDRGTGYGYTF.

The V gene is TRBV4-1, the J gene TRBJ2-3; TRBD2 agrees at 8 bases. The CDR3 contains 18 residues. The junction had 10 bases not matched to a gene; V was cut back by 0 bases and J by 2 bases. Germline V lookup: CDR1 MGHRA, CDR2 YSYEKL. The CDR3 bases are TGCGCCAGCAGCCAAGATAAGGCGGGGGGCCCTAACACAGATACGCAGTATTTT. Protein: CASSQDKAGGPNTDTQYF.

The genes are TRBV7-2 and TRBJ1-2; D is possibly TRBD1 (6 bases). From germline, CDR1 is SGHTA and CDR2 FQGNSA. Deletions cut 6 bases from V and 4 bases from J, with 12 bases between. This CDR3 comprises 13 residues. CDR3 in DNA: TGTGCCAGCAGTAACAGGGCCCCCTATGGCTACACCTTC. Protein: CASSNRAPYGYTF.

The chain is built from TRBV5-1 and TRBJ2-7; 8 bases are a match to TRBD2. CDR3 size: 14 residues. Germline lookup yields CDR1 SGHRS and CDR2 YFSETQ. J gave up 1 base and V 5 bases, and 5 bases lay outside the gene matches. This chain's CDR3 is CASRKPGGSYEQYF. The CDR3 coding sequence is TGCGCCAGCAGAAAACCGGGGGGGTCCTACGAGCAGTACTTC.

The CDR3 reads CASSYVRGLETQYF. The CDR3 nucleotides are TGTGCCAGCAGTTACGTACGGGGTCTGGAGACCCAGTACTTC. The chain couples TRBV6-2 or TRBV6-3 to TRBJ2-5; D is perhaps TRBD2 (5 bases). CDR1 is MNHEY, CDR2 SVGEGT, per germline. V lost 2 bases to trimming and J lost 5 bases, with 12 bases between them. CDR3 length: 14 residues.

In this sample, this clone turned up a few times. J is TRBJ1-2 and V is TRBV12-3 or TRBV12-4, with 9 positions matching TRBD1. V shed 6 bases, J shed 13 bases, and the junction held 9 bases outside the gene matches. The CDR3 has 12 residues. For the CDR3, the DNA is TGTGCCAGCAGCCAGGGACAGGGAAGGGCCACCTTC. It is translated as CASSQGQGRATF.

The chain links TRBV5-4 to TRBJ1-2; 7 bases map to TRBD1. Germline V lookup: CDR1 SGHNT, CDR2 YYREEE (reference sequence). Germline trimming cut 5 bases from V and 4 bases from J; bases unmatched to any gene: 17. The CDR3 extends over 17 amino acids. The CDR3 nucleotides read TGTGCCAGCAGTTCTGGGACAGTCCGCTCCGCACTCTATGGCTACACCTTC. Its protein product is CASSSGTVRSALYGYTF.

For the CDR3, the DNA is TGTGCCAGCAGCTTTCGAGACACCGTTAACTATGGCTACACCTTC. Translating it yields CASSFRDTVNYGYTF. This chain joins TRBV7-2 and TRBJ1-2, with D uncertain. This CDR3 is built from 15 residues. Germline CDR1 reads SGHTA; CDR2 reads FQGNSA. Trimming removed 3 bases at V and 1 base at J, with 12 bases between.

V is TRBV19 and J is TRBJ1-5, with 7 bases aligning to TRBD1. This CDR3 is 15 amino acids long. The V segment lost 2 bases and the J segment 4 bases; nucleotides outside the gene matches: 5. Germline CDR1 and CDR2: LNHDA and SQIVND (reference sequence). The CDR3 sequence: CASSISSGGNQPQHF. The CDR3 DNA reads TGTGCCAGTAGTATAAGCTCAGGGGGAAATCAGCCCCAGCATTTT.

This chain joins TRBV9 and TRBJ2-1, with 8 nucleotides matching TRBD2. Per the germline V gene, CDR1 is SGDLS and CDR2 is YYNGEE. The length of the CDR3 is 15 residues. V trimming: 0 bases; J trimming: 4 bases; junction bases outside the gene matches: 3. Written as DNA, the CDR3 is TGTGCCAGCAGCGTAGACGGCGGGAGGTACAATGAGCAGTTCTTC. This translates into CASSVDGGRYNEQFF.

CDR3 in amino acids: CASSPRRTDNNSPLHF. CDR3 DNA: TGCGCCAGCAGCCCTCGCCGGACGGACAATAATTCACCCCTCCACTTT. The chain uses TRBV5-1 and TRBJ1-6, with a weak D call TRBD1 (5 bases). Germline values: CDR1 SGHRS, CDR2 YFSETQ. The V and J ends lost 4 bases and 5 bases respectively, with 16 bases between them. The CDR3 is 16 amino acids.

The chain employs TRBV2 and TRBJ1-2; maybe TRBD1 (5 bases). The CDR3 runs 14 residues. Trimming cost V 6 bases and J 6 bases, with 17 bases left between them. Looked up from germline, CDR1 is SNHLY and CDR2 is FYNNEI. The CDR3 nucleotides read TGTGCCAGCAGGCCCTCAGCTGGGGGGGATGGCTACACCTTC. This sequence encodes CASRPSAGGDGYTF.

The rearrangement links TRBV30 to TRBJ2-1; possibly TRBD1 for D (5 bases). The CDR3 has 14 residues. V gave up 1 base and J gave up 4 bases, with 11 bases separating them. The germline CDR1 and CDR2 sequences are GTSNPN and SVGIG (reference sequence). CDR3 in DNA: TGTGCCTGGAGTGAAGGGGTAAGATACAATGAGCAGTTCTTC. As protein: CAWSEGVRYNEQFF.

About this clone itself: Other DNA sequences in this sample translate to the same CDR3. The CDR3 region is CAWSYTDTQYF. In DNA, the CDR3 is TGTGCCTGGAGTTACACAGATACGCAGTATTTT. This chain uses TRBV30 with TRBJ2-3; D uncertain. The CDR3 runs to 11 residues. V dropped 2 bases and J dropped 2 bases, with 2 bases sitting between them. CDR1 GTSNPN and CDR2 SVGIG come from the germline V gene (reference sequence).

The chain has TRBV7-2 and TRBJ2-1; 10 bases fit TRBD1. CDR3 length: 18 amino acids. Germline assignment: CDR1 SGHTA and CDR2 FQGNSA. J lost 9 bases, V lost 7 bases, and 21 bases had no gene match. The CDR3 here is CASNSKGTGAGFTIEQFF. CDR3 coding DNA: TGTGCCAGCAATAGTAAAGGGACAGGGGCTGGGTTTACAATTGAGCAGTTCTTC.

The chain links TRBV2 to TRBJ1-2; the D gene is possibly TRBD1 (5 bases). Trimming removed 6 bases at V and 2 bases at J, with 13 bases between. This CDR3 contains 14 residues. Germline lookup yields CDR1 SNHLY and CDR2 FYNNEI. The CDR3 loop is CASSKWGGNYGYTF. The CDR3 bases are TGTGCCAGCAGCAAATGGGGGGGGAACTATGGCTACACCTTC.

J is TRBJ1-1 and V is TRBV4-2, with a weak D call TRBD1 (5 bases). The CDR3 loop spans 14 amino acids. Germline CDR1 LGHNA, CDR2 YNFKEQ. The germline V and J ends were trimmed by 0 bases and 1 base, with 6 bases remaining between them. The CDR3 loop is CASSQEGRNTEAFF. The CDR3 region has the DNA TGTGCCAGCAGCCAAGAGGGGCGGAACACTGAAGCTTTCTTT.

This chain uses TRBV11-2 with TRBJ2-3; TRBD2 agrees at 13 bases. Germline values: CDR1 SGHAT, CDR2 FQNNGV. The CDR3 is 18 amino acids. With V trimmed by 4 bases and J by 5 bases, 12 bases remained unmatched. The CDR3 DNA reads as TGTGCCAGCAGCTCAACGGGGACTAGCGGGGAATCGAAAGATACGCAGTATTTT. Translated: CASSSTGTSGESKDTQYF.

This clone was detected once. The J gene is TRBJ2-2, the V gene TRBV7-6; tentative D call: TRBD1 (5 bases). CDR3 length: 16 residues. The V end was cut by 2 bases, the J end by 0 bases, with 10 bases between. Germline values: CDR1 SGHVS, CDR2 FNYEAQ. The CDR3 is CASSLFRASNTGELFF. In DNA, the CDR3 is TGTGCCAGCAGCTTATTCAGGGCTTCGAACACCGGGGAGCTGTTTTTT.

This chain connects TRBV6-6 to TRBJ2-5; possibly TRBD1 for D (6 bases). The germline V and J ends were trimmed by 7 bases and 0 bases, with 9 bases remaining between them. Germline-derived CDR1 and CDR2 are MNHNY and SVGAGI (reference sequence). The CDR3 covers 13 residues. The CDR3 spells CASNRAYQETQYF. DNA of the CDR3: TGTGCCAGCAACAGGGCGTACCAAGAGACCCAGTACTTC.

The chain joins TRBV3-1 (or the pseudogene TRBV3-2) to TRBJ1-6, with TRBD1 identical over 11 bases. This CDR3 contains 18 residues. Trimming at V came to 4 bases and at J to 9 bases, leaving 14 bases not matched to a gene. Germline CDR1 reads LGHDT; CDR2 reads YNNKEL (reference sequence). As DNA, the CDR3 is TGTGCCAGCAGCCGAGACATCCGAGGGACAGGGGGTATTTCACCCCTCCACTTT. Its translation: CASSRDIRGTGGISPLHF.